Listed here is a single T cell receptor (beta chain). Its cognate antigen is unknown. Sample time point: week 11, during vaccination. Vaccination comprised doses that each held 300 ug of mutant IDH1 20-mer peptide, plus topical imiquimod. Astrocytomas found in donors were new, WHO grade 3 or 4, IDH1-mutant and ATRX-lost. The CDR3 consists of 12 residues. Germline CDR1 SGHTA, CDR2 FQGNSA. Deletions cut 5 bases from V and 4 bases from J, with 9 bases between. This specimen belongs to a study of a mutant IDH1 vaccine in newly diagnosed glioma. As for the study in general: Treated patients had a mean age of 40.4 years and an approximately 62% male, approximately 38% female split.

Assay: immunoSEQ multiplex PCR; the TCRdb copy retains only in-frame clones and omits some. Of about 40,000 clones listed, around 84% were seen once; the top ten hold approximately 2%. Study results and limitations: Most patients, 90% to 95%, showed vaccine-induced immune responses.

Sequenced material: PBMCs, taken from a glioma patient whose treatment included an IDH1 peptide vaccine. The chain carries TRBV7-2 and TRBJ2-7; no definite D call. This TCR derives from a man aged 35-49 years with glioma. The CDR3 spells CASSNGPYEQYF. In DNA form, the CDR3 reads TGTGCCAGCAGCAACGGGCCTTACGAGCAGTACTTC.